Listed below are T cell receptor beta chains from one sample, sequenced in a study of cytomegalovirus exposure and HLA in healthy donors. Data came from immunoSEQ multiplex PCR; TCRdb stores just in-frame clones and leaves some out. The data contain tens of thousands of clones, more than 75% of them singletons. What was sequenced was PBMCs. Receptors originate from a male donor in good health and CMV-seropositive. CDR3s include the opening cysteine and the closing phenylalanine or tryptophan. Clone size is shown for a subset of rows, as once, few, many or a class of expanded clone.

clone size	V gene	J gene	CDR3 protein
-	TRBV5-1	TRBJ2-5	CASSSGLATETQYF
once	TRBV7-3	TRBJ1-1	CASSLEGQGRTEAFF
-	TRBV15	TRBJ2-5	CATSSWSGDGETQYF
-	TRBV18	TRBJ2-7	CASSPRDPYEQYF
-	TRBV7-2	TRBJ1-4	CASSPAVAGTGNEKLFF
-	TRBV4-1	TRBJ1-2	CASSQAPGVGYGYTF
-	TRBV5-1	TRBJ2-7	CASSLGPGGLVGGSTYEQYF
few	TRBV30	TRBJ1-6	CAWGPPDRADSPLHF
-	TRBV16	TRBJ2-3	CASSHQGVDTQYF
-	TRBV7-2	TRBJ2-5	CASSLTPAGGQETQYF
-	TRBV4-1	TRBJ1-2	CASSQEEGAPGTYGYTF
-	TRBV29-1	TRBJ2-7	CSVRTSGRSEQYF
-	TRBV29-1	-	CSVKQGYEQYF
-	TRBV18	TRBJ2-4	CASSQTIAKNIQYF
-	TRBV30	TRBJ2-3	CASRQGANTDTQYF
-	TRBV11-2	TRBJ2-5	CASSTGTSGRGGRQTQYF
-	TRBV4-3	TRBJ1-1	CASSQDQGLPFLNTEAFF
-	TRBV5-6	TRBJ2-3	CASAPGLARVADTQYF
-	TRBV6-6	TRBJ1-1	CASSRQSTEAFF
-	TRBV5-4	TRBJ2-7	CASSLGDLAGGEQYF
-	TRBV2	TRBJ2-2	CASRPDTGELFF
-	TRBV12-5	TRBJ1-1	CASGLGGQGRTEAFF
few	TRBV4-1	TRBJ2-7	CASSPWTGDSYEQYF
-	TRBV30	TRBJ2-1	CAWSLAGGPNEQFF
-	TRBV28	TRBJ2-7	CASSLGLSAGSYEQYF
-	TRBV9	TRBJ2-1	CASSVGDRGNNEQFF
-	TRBV5-4	TRBJ2-7	CASTRGGENEQYF
few	TRBV21-1	TRBJ2-7	CASSGRSGLFSYEQYF